The clone carrying this TCR beta chain was detected many times. Germline V gene lookup returns CDR1 SGHRS and CDR2 YFSETQ. This CDR3 comprises 15 residues. Trimming took 0 bases from V and 4 from J; bases not matched to a gene: 5. TCRdb recomputed calls from the 5' RACE reads with MiXCR, one row per CDR3 protein. The table has nearly 650,000 distinct CDR3 sequences, around 7.5% seen once. This sample is part of a study of identical twins. This sample was shared with a second study, whose subject was yellow fever vaccine responses in identical twins.

Material for sequencing was PBMCs. This clonotype was obtained from a woman in her late teens or twenties in good health. V gene TRBV5-1 combines with J gene TRBJ2-3, with 7 nucleotides matching TRBD1. The CDR3 reads CASSLGQGRPDTQYF. CDR3 bases: TGCGCCAGCAGCTTGGGACAGGGTCGTCCAGATACGCAGTATTTT.